This entry features one TCR beta chain sequence. Antigen specificity is unknown. This sample is part of a study of identical twins. Study results and caveats: Twins showed weaker excess sharing in their beta out-of-frame sequences.

Healthy Caucasian individuals made up all the donors. The CDR3 has 15 residues. Trimming left V 6 bases short and J 2 bases short, with 15 bases between. TCRdb independently ran MiXCR on the 5' RACE reads; one entry per CDR3 protein. This sample yields a few hundred thousand distinct CDR3 sequences, of which roughly 9.9% are seen a single time; around 3.2% belongs to the top ten. In addition, the sample was reused for a study of yellow fever vaccine responses in identical twins. According to that study: Twin vaccine T cell responses reportedly seemed partly convergent, partly personalized.

Material for sequencing was PBMCs. The source of this sequence is a woman between 18 and 29 years old in good health. This chain joins TRBV12-3 or TRBV12-4 and TRBJ2-3, with a possible D match to TRBD1 (6 bases). The CDR3 sequence: CASRGVAGVTDTQYF. In DNA, the CDR3 is TGTGCCAGCAGGGGGGTTGCAGGGGTCACAGATACGCAGTATTTT.